This TCR beta chain was obtained from a study of cytomegalovirus exposure and HLA in healthy donors. The V end lost 6 bases, the J end lost 2 bases, and 16 bases lay between the germline ends. Germline V gene lookup returns CDR1 SNHLY and CDR2 FYNNEI. The CDR3 sequence is 15 residues long. Primers included in the PCR were 60 Vbeta and 13 Jbeta primers. Sequenced by immunoSEQ multiplex PCR; TCRdb stores in-frame clones only, minus some. The repertoire holds about 130,000 clones, with under 80% as singletons. The sequence came from a man in his forties in good health and CMV-seropositive. V and J are TRBV2 and TRBJ2-5; weak D call: TRBD1 (6 bases). The sample was PBMCs. The CDR3 loop is CASSEAWGPQETQYF. The CDR3 DNA reads TGTGCCAGCAGCGAGGCCTGGGGGCCACAAGAGACCCAGTACTTC.